The clone carrying this TCR beta chain occurred many times. What it binds is not known. The CDR3 totals 16 residues. The germline V gene has CDR1 SGHDT and CDR2 YYEEEE. V lost 1 base to trimming and J lost 2 bases; unmatched junction nucleotides: 4. This entry comes from a study of T cells in Graves' hyperthyroidism and ophthalmopathy. Study-wide background: Specimen type is peripheral blood, collected at initial diagnosis prior to any treatment.

The source material, RNA transcripts, was used to amplify TCR beta CDR3 regions. With the HTBI primer set, the TCR CDR3 went through a first round of RT-PCR. In TCRdb, the multiplex PCR reads were re-called with MiXCR into one record per CDR3 protein. The sample includes hundreds of thousands of distinct CDR3 sequences, roughly 17% of them seen just once. Uncontrolled infections, other autoimmune diseases, pregnancy or lactation led to exclusion of patients. Whole-study results and caveats: Most thyroid clonotypes that were expanded above 0.001 also turned up in blood. Ophthalmopathy was distinguished from stable hyperthyroidism by 13 V-J signatures.

The specimen sequenced was blood. The V and J genes are TRBV5-6 and TRBJ2-5, with 11 bases fitting TRBD2. This sequence originates from a woman aged 18-29 years with Graves' ophthalmopathy. The CDR3, as DNA: TGTGCCAGCAGCTTGTTGGGACTAGCGGAACAAGAGACCCAGTACTTC. Translation gives CASSLLGLAEQETQYF.